This T cell receptor (beta chain) was sequenced for a study of early T cells in non-severe SARS-CoV-2 infection (dated by TCRdb to the early 2020s). About the study as a whole: TCR sequencing used bulk RNA from unsorted whole blood, so alpha and beta chains could not be paired.

This clonotype has ten or more counts. It lacks a known antigen. No base qualities exist here, and no much larger clone lies one base off it. V gives up 1 base and J gives up 6 bases, and the segment between their germline ends measures 9 bases. Via the germline V gene, CDR1 is SGHVS and CDR2 FNYEAQ. The CDR3, from cysteine to phenylalanine, totals 13 residues. The DNA shown is the 39-base CDR3, in frame from base 1. Libraries were made using 5' RACE. This sample was sequenced with a NextSeq 500. In the TCR library protocol, unique molecular identifiers were attached to individual cDNA molecules to correct for PCR bias and sequencing error. Both TCR alpha and beta chains were sequenced, and tight co-correlation was observed between alpha and beta sequence abundances in each sample. The study's own analysis went as follows. Decombinator V4 was used to perform V gene, J gene and CDR3 annotation of TCR sequences. TCRs were defined as expanded if a significant change between any two time points was detected under a Poisson model with p below 0.0001. TCR abundances were normalised to the total number of TCRs sequenced per sample and expressed as counts per million. TRAV1-2 paired with TRAJ12, TRAJ20 or TRAJ33 defined MAIT TCRs, while TRAV10 paired with TRAJ18 defined iNKT TCRs. A search of VDJdb, accessed on 1 November 2021, was run for TCRs annotated to CMV, EBV and SARS-CoV-2, with TCRs annotated for multiple antigens excluded. Using fastp at Q25 and MiXCR, TCRdb reprocessed the public reads and kept productive beta chains. Entries are consolidated by CDR3 protein sequence, retaining the most common genes and DNA. The V and J calls here are based on TCRdb, not the publication. For this sample the table gives about 64,000 distinct CDR3 sequences, of which about 12% were detected only once. The top ten clonotypes cover 4% to 5% of the sample.

The study was a case-control design nested within a healthcare worker cohort in London, UK, with weekly nasopharyngeal swab PCR tests and blood sampling. Healthcare workers were enrolled in the week of the UK lockdown, from 23 to 31 March 2020, and were followed every week for up to roughly 15 weeks. Findings and caveats that apply to the study as a whole: VDJdb matching was skewed toward anti-spike CD8 responses, so virus-specific expansions were likely underestimated and private and CD4 specificities were missed.

Sequenced material: whole blood. The chain uses TRBV7-6 and TRBJ1-1, with the D segment identity uncertain. The receptor comes from an adult who was a healthcare worker with PCR-confirmed SARS-CoV-2 infection or an uninfected control (not recorded which). CDR3 region: CASSLVSVSEAFF. The nucleotide sequence reads as follows: TGTGCCAGCAGCTTAGTTTCAGTTTCTGAAGCTTTCTTT.